This T cell receptor beta chain is drawn from a study of cytomegalovirus exposure and HLA in healthy donors. The CDR3 is made up of 14 amino acids. The V gene's germline CDR1 is LNHDA and CDR2 SQIVND (reference sequence). V gave up 6 bases and J gave up 2 bases; unmatched junction bases: 6. In the PCR, 60 Vbeta and 13 Jbeta primers were used. Repertoires were generated with immunoSEQ multiplex PCR, while TCRdb's copy carries only in-frame clones and drops some. The sample features about 140,000 clones, with about 0.96% in its top ten. This receptor was obtained from a male donor in good health and CMV-seronegative. The source material was PBMCs. The chain carries TRBV19 and TRBJ1-2; 7 nucleotides line up with TRBD1. The CDR3 sequence is CASSRTGENYGYTF. CDR3 bases: TGTGCCAGTAGCCGAACAGGGGAGAACTATGGCTACACCTTC. The full variable domain, completed using reference TRBV19 and TRBJ1-2, is DGGITQSPKYLFRKEGQNVTLSCEQNLNHDAMYWYRQDPGQGLRLIYYSQIVNDFQKGDIAEGYSVSREKKESFPLTVTSAQKNPTAFYLCASSRTGENYGYTFGSGTRLTVV.